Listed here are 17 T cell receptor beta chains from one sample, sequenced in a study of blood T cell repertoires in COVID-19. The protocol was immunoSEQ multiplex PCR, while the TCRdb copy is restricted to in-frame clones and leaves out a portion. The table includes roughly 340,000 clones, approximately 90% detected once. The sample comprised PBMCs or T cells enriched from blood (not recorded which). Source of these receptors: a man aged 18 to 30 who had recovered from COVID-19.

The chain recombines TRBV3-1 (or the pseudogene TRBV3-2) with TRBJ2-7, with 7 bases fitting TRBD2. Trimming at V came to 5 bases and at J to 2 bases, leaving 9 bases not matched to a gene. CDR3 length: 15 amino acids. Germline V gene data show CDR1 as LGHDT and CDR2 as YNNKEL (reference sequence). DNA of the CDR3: TGTGCCAGCAGCTTAACCGGGACTACCCCCTACGAGCAGTACTTC. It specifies CASSLTGTTPYEQYF.

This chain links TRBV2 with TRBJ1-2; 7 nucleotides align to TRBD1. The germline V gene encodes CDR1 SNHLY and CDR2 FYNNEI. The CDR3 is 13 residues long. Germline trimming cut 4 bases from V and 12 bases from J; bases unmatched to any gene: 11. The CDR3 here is CASSGTGFRRNTF. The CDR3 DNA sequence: TGTGCCAGCAGTGGGACAGGATTCCGAAGGAACACCTTC. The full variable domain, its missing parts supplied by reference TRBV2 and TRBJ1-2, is EPEVTQTPSHQVTQMGQEVILRCVPISNHLYFYWYRQILGQKVEFLVSFYNNEISEKSEIFDDQFSVERPDGSNFTLKIRSTKLEDSAMYFCASSGTGFRRNTFGSGTRLTVV.

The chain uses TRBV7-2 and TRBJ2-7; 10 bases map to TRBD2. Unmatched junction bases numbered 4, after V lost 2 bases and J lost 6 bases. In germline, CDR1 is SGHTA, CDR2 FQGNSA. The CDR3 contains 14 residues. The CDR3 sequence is CASSLIGTSAEQYF. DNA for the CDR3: TGTGCCAGCAGCTTAATCGGGACTAGCGCCGAGCAGTACTTC.

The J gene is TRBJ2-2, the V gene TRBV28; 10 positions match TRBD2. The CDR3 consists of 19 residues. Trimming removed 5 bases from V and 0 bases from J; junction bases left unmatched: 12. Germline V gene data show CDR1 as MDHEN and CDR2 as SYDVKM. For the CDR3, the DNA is TGTGCCAGCAGTAGCGGGAGGGCCGTATATTTGACGAACACCGGGGAGCTGTTTTTT. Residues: CASSSGRAVYLTNTGELFF.

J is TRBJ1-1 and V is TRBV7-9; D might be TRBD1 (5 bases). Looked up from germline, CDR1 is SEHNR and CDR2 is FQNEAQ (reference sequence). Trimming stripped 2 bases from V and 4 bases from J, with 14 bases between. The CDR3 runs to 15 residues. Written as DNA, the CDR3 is TGTGCCAGCAGCTTACACCACATCGGGGGCACTGAAGCTTTCTTT. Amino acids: CASSLHHIGGTEAFF.

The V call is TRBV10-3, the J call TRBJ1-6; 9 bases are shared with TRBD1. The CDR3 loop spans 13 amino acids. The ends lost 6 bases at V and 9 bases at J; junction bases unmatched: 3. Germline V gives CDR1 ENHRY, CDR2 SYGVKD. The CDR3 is CAIRGQGSSPLHF. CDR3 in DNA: TGTGCCATCAGGGGACAGGGTTCTTCACCCCTCCACTTT.

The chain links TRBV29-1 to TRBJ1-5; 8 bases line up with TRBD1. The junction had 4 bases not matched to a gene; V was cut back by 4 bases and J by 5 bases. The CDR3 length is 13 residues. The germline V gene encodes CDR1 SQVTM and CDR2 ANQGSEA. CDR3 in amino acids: CSVGQGADQPQHF. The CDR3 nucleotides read TGCAGCGTTGGGCAGGGGGCGGATCAGCCCCAGCATTTT.

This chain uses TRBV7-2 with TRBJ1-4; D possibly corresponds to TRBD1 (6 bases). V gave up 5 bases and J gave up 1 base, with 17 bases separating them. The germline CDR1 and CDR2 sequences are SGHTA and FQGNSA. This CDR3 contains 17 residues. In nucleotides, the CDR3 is TGTGCCAGCAGCCTCCTTCGGGGCAGGGGAACTAATGAAAAACTGTTTTTT. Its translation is CASSLLRGRGTNEKLFF.

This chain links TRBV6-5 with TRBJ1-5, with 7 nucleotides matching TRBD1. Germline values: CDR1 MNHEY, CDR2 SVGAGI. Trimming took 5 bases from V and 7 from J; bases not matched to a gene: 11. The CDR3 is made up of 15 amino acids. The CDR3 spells CASSRTGDAGQPQHF. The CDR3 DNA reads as TGTGCCAGCAGTCGTACAGGGGACGCTGGCCAGCCCCAGCATTTT.

In DNA, the CDR3 is TGTGCCAGCAGGGAGAACGGGGGCGAGCAGTACTTC. Its translation: CASRENGGEQYF. The rearrangement uses TRBV6-5 and TRBJ2-7; tentatively, D is TRBD2 (6 bases). V was shortened by 6 bases and J by 6 bases, with 12 bases between the two germline ends. CDR1 and CDR2 from the germline V gene are MNHEY and SVGAGI. The CDR3 length is 12 residues.

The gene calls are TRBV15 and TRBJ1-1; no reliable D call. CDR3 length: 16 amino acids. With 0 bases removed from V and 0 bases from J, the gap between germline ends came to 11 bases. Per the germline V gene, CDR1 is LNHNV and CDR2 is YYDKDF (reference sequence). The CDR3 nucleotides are TGTGCCACCAGCAGAGATCCTGCAGTCATGAACACTGAAGCTTTCTTT. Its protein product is CATSRDPAVMNTEAFF.

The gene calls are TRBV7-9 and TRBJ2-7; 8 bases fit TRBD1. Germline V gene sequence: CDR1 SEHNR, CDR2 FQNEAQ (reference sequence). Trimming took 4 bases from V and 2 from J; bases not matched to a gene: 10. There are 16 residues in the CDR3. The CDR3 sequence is CASSYTRDRTPYEQYF. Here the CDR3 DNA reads TGTGCCAGCAGCTACACCCGGGACAGGACCCCCTACGAGCAGTACTTC.

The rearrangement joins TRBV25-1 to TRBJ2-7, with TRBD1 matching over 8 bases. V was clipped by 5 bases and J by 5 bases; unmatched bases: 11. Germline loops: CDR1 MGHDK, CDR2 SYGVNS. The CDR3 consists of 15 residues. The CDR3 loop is CASSSRTGFSNEQYF. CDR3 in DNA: TGTGCCAGCAGTTCCCGGACAGGGTTCTCGAACGAGCAGTACTTC.

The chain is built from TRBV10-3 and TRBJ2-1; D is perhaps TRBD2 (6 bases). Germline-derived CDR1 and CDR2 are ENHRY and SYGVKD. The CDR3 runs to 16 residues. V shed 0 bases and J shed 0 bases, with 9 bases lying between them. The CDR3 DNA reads TGTGCCATCAGTGAGTCGACTAGTAGCTCCTACAATGAGCAGTTCTTC. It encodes CAISESTSSSYNEQFF.

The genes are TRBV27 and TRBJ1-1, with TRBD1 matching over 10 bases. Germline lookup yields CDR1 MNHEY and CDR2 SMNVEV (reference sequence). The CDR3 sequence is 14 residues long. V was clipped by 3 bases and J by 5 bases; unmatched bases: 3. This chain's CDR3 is CASSLGQGLTEAFF. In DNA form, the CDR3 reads TGTGCCAGCAGTTTGGGACAGGGGTTGACTGAAGCTTTCTTT.

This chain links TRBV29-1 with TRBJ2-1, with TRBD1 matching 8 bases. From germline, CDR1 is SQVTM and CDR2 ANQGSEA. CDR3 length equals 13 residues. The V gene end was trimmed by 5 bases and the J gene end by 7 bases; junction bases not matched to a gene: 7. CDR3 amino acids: CSVSGGPMNEQFF. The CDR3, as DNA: TGCAGCGTTTCAGGGGGCCCTATGAATGAGCAGTTCTTC.

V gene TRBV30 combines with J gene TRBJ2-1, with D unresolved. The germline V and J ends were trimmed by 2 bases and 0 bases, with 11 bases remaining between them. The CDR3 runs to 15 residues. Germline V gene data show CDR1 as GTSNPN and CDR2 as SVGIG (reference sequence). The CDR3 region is CAWSSGSLSYNEQFF. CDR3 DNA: TGTGCCTGGAGTTCCGGGTCTCTCTCCTACAATGAGCAGTTCTTC.